This T cell receptor (beta chain) was sequenced in a study of blood T cells in healthy people across ages. With regard to this clonotype: One end of the junction does not line up with germline, which may come from a read error.

Researchers isolated at least 6.5 million PBMCs per sample. The length of the CDR3 is 14 residues. Germline V gives CDR1 SGHAT, CDR2 FQNNGV. Sample-barcoded 5' priming and a J-beta primer mix drove a second PCR of roughly 7 to 11 cycles. With 12 random nucleotides, a template-switch adaptor tagged each individual cDNA molecule. TCRdb passed the 5' RACE reads through MiXCR, listing each CDR3 protein once. The table has hundreds of thousands of distinct CDR3 sequences, more than 20% seen once. The sequence derives from an older man in good health. The chain uses TRBV11-2 and TRBJ2-7, with 7 bases aligning to TRBD1. Sequenced material: blood. The CDR3 DNA reads TGTGCCAGCAGCTCACGGGACAGTCGCAACGAACAGTACTTC. Amino acids: CASSSRDSRNEQYF. The full variable domain, completed using reference TRBV11-2 and TRBJ2-7, is EAGVAQSPRYKIIEKRQSVAFWCNPISGHATLYWYQQILGQGPKLLIQFQNNGVVDDSQLPKDRFSAERLKGVDSTLKIQPAKLEDSAVYLCASSSRDSRNEQYFGPGTRLTVT.